The 17 T cell receptor beta chains below come from one sample, sequenced in a study of blood T cell repertoires in COVID-19. The protocol was immunoSEQ multiplex PCR, while the TCRdb copy is restricted to in-frame clones and leaves out a portion. The table shows over 35,000 clones, with around four fifths occurring only once. Input material: peripheral blood. The source is a human donor in a cohort sampled during active COVID-19.

V and J are TRBV29-1 and TRBJ2-3; 12 positions agree with TRBD1. From germline, CDR1 is SQVTM and CDR2 ANQGSEA. J lost 5 bases, V lost 8 bases, and 8 bases had no gene match. The CDR3 is 14 residues long. CDR3 sequence (DNA): TGCAGCACATCCGGGACAGGGGGCGTAGATACGCAGTATTTT. It translates to CSTSGTGGVDTQYF.

The chain carries TRBV19 and TRBJ2-1; 8 positions agree with TRBD2. V trimming: 6 bases; J trimming: 5 bases; junction bases outside the gene matches: 9. Germline V gene lookup returns CDR1 LNHDA and CDR2 SQIVND (reference sequence). The CDR3 totals 15 residues. The CDR3 coding sequence is TGTGCCAGTAGATGGGAGCGGGGGACAAACAATGAGCAGTTCTTC. Its protein is CASRWERGTNNEQFF. Drawing the rest from reference TRBV19 and TRBJ2-1, the complete variable domain is DGGITQSPKYLFRKEGQNVTLSCEQNLNHDAMYWYRQDPGQGLRLIYYSQIVNDFQKGDIAEGYSVSREKKESFPLTVTSAQKNPTAFYLCASRWERGTNNEQFFGPGTRLTVL.

The chain recombines TRBV5-5 with TRBJ1-2, with D perhaps TRBD1 (6 bases). The CDR3 sequence is 15 residues long. CDR1 and CDR2 from the germline V gene are SGHKS and YYEKEE (reference sequence). Deletions cut 2 bases from V and 0 bases from J, with 11 bases between. As DNA, the CDR3 is TGTGCCAGCAGCTTCAGGGACACTTCTAACTATGGCTACACCTTC. Protein product: CASSFRDTSNYGYTF.

This clone was seen only once. The genes are TRBV6-5 and TRBJ1-5, with TRBD1 matching 9 bases. The CDR3 extends over 15 amino acids. With 6 bases clipped from V and 2 bases from J, the junction kept 5 bases outside the gene matches. Germline V CDR1 and CDR2: MNHEY, SVGAGI. CDR3 nucleotides: TGTGCCAGCAGCGGACAGGGGATCGGCAATCAGCCCCAGCATTTT. Its translation is CASSGQGIGNQPQHF.

V usage is TRBV2 and J usage is TRBJ2-1; TRBD2 agrees at 11 bases. In germline, CDR1 is SNHLY, CDR2 FYNNEI. The CDR3 spans 15 residues. J gave up 6 bases and V 8 bases, and 9 bases lay outside the gene matches. CDR3 loop: CASVGSSGGPNEQFF. CDR3 coding DNA: TGTGCCAGCGTGGGGTCTAGCGGGGGGCCCAATGAGCAGTTCTTC.

The J gene is TRBJ1-5, the V gene TRBV7-3; D uncertain. The CDR3 loop spans 15 amino acids. V dropped 1 base and J dropped 4 bases, with 11 bases sitting between them. The germline CDR1 and CDR2 sequences are SGHTA and FQGTGA. Here the CDR3 reads CASSLIPSSNQPQHF. DNA of the CDR3: TGTGCCAGCAGCTTAATCCCGAGTTCGAATCAGCCCCAGCATTTT.

V usage is TRBV4-3 and J usage is TRBJ2-7; D call uncertain. Deletions cut 0 bases from V and 11 bases from J, with 14 bases between. The CDR3 is 13 amino acids. The germline CDR1 and CDR2 sequences are LGHNA and YSLEER. The CDR3 nucleotides read TGCGCCAGCAGCCAAGATGGCGCGGCAGCCAAGTACTTC. Protein sequence: CASSQDGAAAKYF.

The chain's CDR3 is CASSLAAGTGETQYF. Written as DNA, the CDR3 is TGCGCCAGCAGCTTGGCGGCCGGGACAGGCGAGACCCAGTACTTC. The chain carries TRBV5-1 and TRBJ2-5, with 8 positions matching TRBD1. This CDR3 has 15 residues. The germline V gene has CDR1 SGHRS and CDR2 YFSETQ. V shed 0 bases, J shed 5 bases, and the junction held 6 bases outside the gene matches.

This sequence joins TRBV5-1 and TRBJ2-1, with D unresolved. Germline V lookup: CDR1 SGHRS, CDR2 YFSETQ. This CDR3 comprises 13 residues. The V and J ends lost 0 bases and 3 bases respectively, with 4 bases between them. Written as DNA, the CDR3 is TGCGCCAGCAGCTTGGGACTCTACAATGAGCAGTTCTTC. This gives the protein CASSLGLYNEQFF.

This chain uses TRBV7-2 with TRBJ2-3, with 7 bases aligning to TRBD2. This CDR3 has 15 amino acids. Germline V gene lookup returns CDR1 SGHTA and CDR2 FQGNSA. With V trimmed by 5 bases and J by 2 bases, 7 bases remained unmatched. CDR3 in amino acids: CASSRIRGDTDTQYF. The CDR3, as DNA: TGTGCCAGCAGCAGGATACGGGGGGACACAGATACGCAGTATTTT.

This rearrangement joins TRBV3-1 (or the pseudogene TRBV3-2) to TRBJ1-4, with 10 bases that match TRBD1. The CDR3 contains 18 residues. The J segment lost 6 bases and the V segment lost 4 bases, leaving 14 bases of the junction unmatched. The germline CDR1 and CDR2 sequences are LGHDT and YNNKEL (reference sequence). DNA for the CDR3: TGTGCCAGCAGCCCATCACCCCAATTCGGGACAGGGGATGAAAAACTGTTTTTT. Translation: CASSPSPQFGTGDEKLFF.

This sequence joins TRBV5-1 and TRBJ1-3, with D maybe TRBD1 (5 bases). The germline gives CDR1 SGHRS, CDR2 YFSETQ. CDR3 size: 19 residues. V was cut by 9 bases and J by 1 base, with 29 bases left in between. The CDR3 loop reads CATSYQGGSSWGSGNTIYF. In nucleotides, the CDR3 is TGCGCCACCTCGTATCAGGGTGGATCTTCTTGGGGTTCTGGAAACACCATATATTTT.

J is TRBJ1-4 and V is TRBV4-3, with 9 bases identical to TRBD1. CDR3 size: 14 residues. V gave up 4 bases and J gave up 9 bases; unmatched junction bases: 6. Germline V lookup: CDR1 LGHNA, CDR2 YSLEER. The CDR3 here is CASSPDRGVKKLFF. DNA for the CDR3: TGCGCCAGCAGCCCCGACAGGGGGGTTAAAAAACTGTTTTTT.

The chain couples TRBV5-6 to TRBJ2-7, with D perhaps TRBD2 (5 bases). From germline, CDR1 is SGHDT and CDR2 YYEEEE. This CDR3 is 15 amino acids long. Trimming pared 0 bases from V and 0 bases from J, leaving 10 bases between. CDR3 nucleotide sequence: TGTGCCAGCAGCTTGGGGCTGGCGGGCTCCTACGAGCAGTACTTC. This sequence encodes CASSLGLAGSYEQYF. Drawing the rest from reference TRBV5-6 and TRBJ2-7, the complete variable domain is DAGVTQSPTHLIKTRGQQVTLRCSPKSGHDTVSWYQQALGQGPQFIFQYYEEEERQRGNFPDRFSGHQFPNYSSELNVNALLLGDSALYLCASSLGLAGSYEQYFGPGTRLTVT.

This clone turned up a few times. V usage is TRBV28 and J usage is TRBJ1-5; D is perhaps TRBD1 (5 bases). CDR3 length: 13 amino acids. Trimming stripped 1 base from V and 9 bases from J, with 10 bases between. Per the germline V gene, CDR1 is MDHEN and CDR2 is SYDVKM. The CDR3 protein is CASSLLTGTPQHF. In nucleotides, the CDR3 is TGTGCCAGCAGTTTATTAACAGGTACGCCCCAGCATTTT.

The chain couples TRBV12-3 or TRBV12-4 to TRBJ2-7; D is perhaps TRBD1 (5 bases). Trimming stripped 7 bases from V and 3 bases from J, with 7 bases between. This CDR3 contains 11 residues. DNA for the CDR3: TGTGCCAGCACTAGGGGCTACGAGCAGTACTTC. Protein: CASTRGYEQYF.

The chain joins TRBV11-1 to TRBJ1-1; D is possibly TRBD1 (5 bases). The CDR3 is 14 residues long. V gave up 5 bases and J gave up 1 base, with 11 bases separating them. CDR1 SGHAT and CDR2 FQDESV come from the germline V gene (reference sequence). CDR3 residues: CASSDRQPNTEAFF. DNA for the CDR3: TGTGCCAGCAGCGACAGACAGCCGAACACTGAAGCTTTCTTT.